Given below is one T cell receptor beta chain in context. No cognate antigen has been identified for it. No quality values exist for individual bases; no much larger clone is one base distant. One collaborating source in Seattle enrolled patients while the patients were actively infected and followed the patients over time throughout the course of disease. Collaborating institutions collected whole blood in K2EDTA tubes following their own protocols. For TCRbeta analysis, collaborator samples were shipped as frozen whole blood, as isolated PBMCs, or as DNA extracted from either sample type. The record originates from a study of blood T cell repertoires in COVID-19 (TCRdb year 2020). About the study as a whole: The collaborator samples originated in the United States, Italy and Spain and spanned the acute and convalescent phases of COVID-19. The prospective study material was composed of cDNA or gDNA derived from T cells, B-cell-depleted T cells, or PBMCs. Subjects who had been exposed to COVID-19, were actively infected with it, or had recovered from it provided the deeply sampled blood TCRbeta repertoires that made up the dataset. A freely available public database, intended as a resource for researchers studying the immune response to SARS-CoV-2, is where the repertoires were released. The samples were drawn from the first 160 participants of the ongoing ImmuneRACE study and from about 1,200 subjects provided by 6 global collaborators. Sample metadata almost always included a de-identified subject ID, COVID-19 status, age in years and sex. Where HLA class I and class II types were available, the types were taken from metadata supplied by the sample provider, not from assay-based typing.

General findings and caveats noted by the study authors: How much clinical and demographic metadata was included differed by source and by participant, and the metadata was provided uncurated.

TCRbeta CDR3 regions were amplified from genomic DNA using the immunoSEQ Assay, a bias-controlled multiplex PCR. Turning to the authors' computational methods: The number of nucleated cells in each sample was estimated by amplification of reference gene primers within the assay. To quantify the absolute abundance of each unique TCRbeta CDR3 rearrangement, sequence reads were collapsed and filtered. For each sample, productive Simpson clonality was calculated as the square root of Simpson's diversity index across productive rearrangements. Drawn from immuneACCESS, this table holds only the in-frame rearrangements with V and J called that TCRdb kept. Clones are partly lost; checked studies trace under half to an unresolved V gene and leave the rest unexplained. That table is the source of V, J and clone size, and D and trimming were worked out from the DNA. Across this sample there are around 360,000 clones, with 80% to 90% seen only once. The top ten clones comprise about 10% of the sample.

The sequence came from a woman aged 30 to 39 with COVID-19, enrolled during active disease. Sequenced: peripheral blood.

The CDR3 reads as follows: CASSSPGAGTPSAQYF. The DNA sequence follows: TGTGCCAGCAGTTCTCCTGGGGCAGGCACCCCAAGTGCCCAGTACTTC. The rearranged segments are TRBV6-2 or TRBV6-3 and TRBJ2-5; TRBD1 is a weak D gene call, 5 bases matching. Reading from cysteine to phenylalanine, the CDR3 counts 16 amino acids. Only the CDR3 portion is preserved as DNA: 48 bases, with reading frame beginning at the first base. CDR1 MNHEY and CDR2 SVGEGT are derived from the germline V gene. Cut back by 4 bases and 9 bases, the V and J ends lie 24 bases apart.